This entry features one T cell receptor (beta chain) sequence. What it recognizes is unknown. This record comes from a study of beta chain features in type 1 diabetes. Whole-study findings and limits: Any HLA-type effect on TCRB rearrangement remained unresolved here. TCRB CDR3 length was moderately but significantly reduced in all four CD4+ subsets of Type 1 diabetes patients. A PCR bias possibly favoring shorter templates would apply equally to patients and controls.

Expressed TCRB transcripts were sequenced, since all the RNA that had been isolated was reverse transcribed. Profiled with immunoSEQ multiplex PCR; TCRdb holds only in-frame clones, not every one. The profile shows about 250,000 clones, about 11% of them singletons. The CDR3 contains 16 residues. In germline, CDR1 is LGHNA, CDR2 YSLEER. V shed 1 base, J shed 3 bases, and the junction held 5 bases outside the gene matches. The chain joins TRBV4-3 to TRBJ2-7, with 11 bases that match TRBD2. The receptor's source is a man younger than 45 with type 1 diabetes. The sample consisted of naive CD4+ T cells from blood. The CDR3 region is CASSQVVLAGVYEQYF. CDR3 DNA: TGCGCCAGCAGCCAAGTGGTACTAGCGGGGGTCTACGAGCAGTACTTC.